Reported below is one T cell receptor beta chain. One entry per CDR3 protein, without DNA, is what TCRdb gives after re-calling the 5' RACE reads. This sample contains 400,000 to 500,000 distinct CDR3 sequences. These data are taken from a study of T cells expressing NK-cell markers. Material: blood T cells: a sorted CD56 or NKG2C T cell subset, CD4+ or CD8+ T cells, or bulk PBMC T cells (not recorded which). The TCR was taken from a woman aged 18 to 75 in good health.

This chain's CDR3 is CASSVKEGLAGYNEQFF. The chain has TRBV9 and TRBJ2-1; TCRdb returns TRBD2, unconfirmable since there is no DNA. CDR1 SGDLS and CDR2 YYNGEE come from the germline V gene. The CDR3 runs to 17 residues.